This T cell receptor (beta chain) was captured by sequencing in a study of T cell responses to AZD1222 COVID-19 vaccine. About this clone itself: What it recognizes is unknown.

The study's findings and limits: Researchers took repertoire samples only after the peak T cell response had come. Females made up more of the donors, who were largely white British, and clonal diversity may have come out too low.

Germline V gene sequence: CDR1 KGHSH, CDR2 LQKENI. The CDR3 extends over 12 amino acids. Trimming cost V 4 bases and J 6 bases, with 6 bases left between them. Libraries were prepared by immunoSEQ multiplex PCR; TCRdb keeps only in-frame clonotypes and omits some of them. The data hold roughly 160,000 clones, with over 75% observed a single time. The TCR comes from an adult who received the AZD1222 COVID-19 vaccine. The chain links TRBV18 to TRBJ1-4; no clear D gene. Here the sequenced sample was peripheral blood, taken 28 days after the second AZD1222 dose. Here the CDR3 DNA reads TGTGCCAGCTCACAAACCGATGAAAAACTGTTTTTT. Encoded protein: CASSQTDEKLFF.